Following are 5 T cell receptor beta chains from one sample sequenced in a study of cytomegalovirus exposure and HLA in healthy donors. 13 Jbeta primers and 60 Vbeta primers were used for the PCR. The method was immunoSEQ multiplex PCR; TCRdb's version includes in-frame clones alone and lacks a portion of them. Altogether over 80,000 clones are present, around 81% being singletons, with the ten largest covering about 4.8%. Material for sequencing was PBMCs. The receptor set was obtained from a man in his forties in good health and CMV-seropositive.

This clone was seen only once. V gene TRBV27 combines with J gene TRBJ1-2; D remains ambiguous. The ends were cut back, 5 bases at V and 4 bases at J, with 8 bases in the middle. CDR1 is MNHEY and CDR2 is SMNVEV in the germline V gene (reference sequence). The CDR3 has 12 amino acids. CDR3 DNA sequence: TGTGCCAGCAGTCCCCGGGGCTATGGCTACACCTTC. It codes for CASSPRGYGYTF.

The genes are TRBV6-1 and TRBJ1-4, with 9 bases that match TRBD1. Germline trimming cut 6 bases from V and 8 bases from J; bases unmatched to any gene: 7. The CDR3 is 14 residues long. Germline CDR1 MNHNS, CDR2 SASEGT. CDR3 DNA sequence: TGTGCCAGCAGGACCGGGACAGGGTACGAAAAACTGTTTTTT. This sequence encodes CASRTGTGYEKLFF.

This clone was found once. The rearrangement uses TRBV2 and TRBJ1-2; D is perhaps TRBD1 (6 bases). The CDR3 contains 12 residues. In germline, CDR1 is SNHLY, CDR2 FYNNEI. V was pared by 8 bases and J by 4 bases, with 11 bases between. The CDR3 protein is CASRPDSYGYTF. CDR3 sequence (DNA): TGTGCCAGCCGGCCGGACAGCTATGGCTACACCTTC.

The chain combines TRBV5-1 with TRBJ2-1; 10 positions agree with TRBD2. Germline V CDR1 and CDR2: SGHRS, YFSETQ. There are 16 residues in the CDR3. The trim removed 3 bases at V and 3 bases at J, leaving 6 bases unmatched. The DNA of the CDR3 is TGCGCCAGCAGCTCCACTTTAGCGGGAGGCTACAATGAGCAGTTCTTC. Residues: CASSSTLAGGYNEQFF.

V is TRBV7-2 and J is TRBJ1-5; D is perhaps TRBD1 (5 bases). The V gene's germline CDR1 is SGHTA and CDR2 FQGNSA. The CDR3 contains 16 residues. Trimming took 4 bases from V and 4 from J, leaving 17 bases between them. Written as DNA, the CDR3 is TGTGCCAGCAGCTCCGTTTCAGCCGGGGGGAATCAGCCCCAGCATTTT. This translates into CASSSVSAGGNQPQHF.